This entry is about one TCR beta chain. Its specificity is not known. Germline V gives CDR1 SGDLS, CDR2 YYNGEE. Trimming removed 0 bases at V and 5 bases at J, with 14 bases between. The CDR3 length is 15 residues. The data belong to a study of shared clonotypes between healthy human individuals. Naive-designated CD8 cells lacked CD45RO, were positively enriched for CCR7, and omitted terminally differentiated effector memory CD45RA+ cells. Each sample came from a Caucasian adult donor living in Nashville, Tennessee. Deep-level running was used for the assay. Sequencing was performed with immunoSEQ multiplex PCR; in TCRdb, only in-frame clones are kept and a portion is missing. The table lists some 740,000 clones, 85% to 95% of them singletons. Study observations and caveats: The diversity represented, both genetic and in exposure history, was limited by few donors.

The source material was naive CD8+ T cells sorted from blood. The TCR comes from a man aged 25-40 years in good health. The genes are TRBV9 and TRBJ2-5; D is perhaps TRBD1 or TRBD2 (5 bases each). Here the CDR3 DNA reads TGTGCCAGCAGCGTAGAGGTAGGGGACGGGGAGACCCAGTACTTC. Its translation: CASSVEVGDGETQYF.